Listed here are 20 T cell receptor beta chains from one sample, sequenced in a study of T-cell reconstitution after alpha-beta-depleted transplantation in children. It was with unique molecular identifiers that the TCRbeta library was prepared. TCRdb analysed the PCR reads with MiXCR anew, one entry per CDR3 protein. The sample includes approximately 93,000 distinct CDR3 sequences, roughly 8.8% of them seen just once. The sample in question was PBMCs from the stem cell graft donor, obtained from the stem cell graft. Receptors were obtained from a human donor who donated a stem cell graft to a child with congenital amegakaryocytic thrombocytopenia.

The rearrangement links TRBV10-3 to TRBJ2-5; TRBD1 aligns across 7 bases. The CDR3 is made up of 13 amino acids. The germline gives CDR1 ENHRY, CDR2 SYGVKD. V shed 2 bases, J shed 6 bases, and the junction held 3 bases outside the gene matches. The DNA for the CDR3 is TGTGCCATCAGTGAGGACAGGGTGAAGACCCAGTACTTC. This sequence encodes CAISEDRVKTQYF.

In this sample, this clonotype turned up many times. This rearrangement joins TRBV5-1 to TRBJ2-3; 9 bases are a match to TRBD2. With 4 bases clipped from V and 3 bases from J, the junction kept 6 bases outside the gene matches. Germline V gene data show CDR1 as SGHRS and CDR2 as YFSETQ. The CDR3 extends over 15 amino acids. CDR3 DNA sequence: TGCGCCAGCAGCACGGGACTAGCTCCAACAGATACGCAGTATTTT. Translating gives CASSTGLAPTDTQYF.

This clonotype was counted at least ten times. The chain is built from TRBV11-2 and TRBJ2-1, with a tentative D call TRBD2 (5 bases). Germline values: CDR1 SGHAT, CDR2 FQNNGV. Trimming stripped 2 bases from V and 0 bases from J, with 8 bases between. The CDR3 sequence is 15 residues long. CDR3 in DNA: TGTGCCAGCAGCTTAAACCGGGGCTCCTACAATGAGCAGTTCTTC. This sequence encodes CASSLNRGSYNEQFF. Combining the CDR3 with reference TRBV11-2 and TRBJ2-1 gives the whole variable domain EAGVAQSPRYKIIEKRQSVAFWCNPISGHATLYWYQQILGQGPKLLIQFQNNGVVDDSQLPKDRFSAERLKGVDSTLKIQPAKLEDSAVYLCASSLNRGSYNEQFFGPGTRLTVL.

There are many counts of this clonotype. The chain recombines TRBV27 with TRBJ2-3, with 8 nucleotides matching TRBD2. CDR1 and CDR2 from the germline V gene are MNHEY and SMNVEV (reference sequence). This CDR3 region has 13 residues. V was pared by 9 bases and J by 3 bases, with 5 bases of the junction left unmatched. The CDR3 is CASKAGATDTQYF. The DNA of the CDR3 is TGTGCCAGTAAAGCGGGAGCAACAGATACGCAGTATTTT.

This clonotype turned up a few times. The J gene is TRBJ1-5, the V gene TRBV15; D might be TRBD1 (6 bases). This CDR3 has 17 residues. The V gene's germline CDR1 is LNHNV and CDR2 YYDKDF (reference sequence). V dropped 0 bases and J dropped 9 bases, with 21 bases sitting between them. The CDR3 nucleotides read TGTGCCACCAGCAGAGATAGGGGGGGCGAAGGGGCTCGGCCCCAGCATTTT. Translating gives CATSRDRGGEGARPQHF.

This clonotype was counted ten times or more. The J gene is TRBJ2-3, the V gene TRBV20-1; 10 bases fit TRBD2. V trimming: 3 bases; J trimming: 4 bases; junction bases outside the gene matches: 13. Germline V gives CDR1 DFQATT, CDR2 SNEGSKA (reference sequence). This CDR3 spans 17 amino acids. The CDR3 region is CSASPGLAAGYADTQYF. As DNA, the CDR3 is TGCAGTGCTAGTCCCGGACTAGCGGCAGGGTACGCAGATACGCAGTATTTT.

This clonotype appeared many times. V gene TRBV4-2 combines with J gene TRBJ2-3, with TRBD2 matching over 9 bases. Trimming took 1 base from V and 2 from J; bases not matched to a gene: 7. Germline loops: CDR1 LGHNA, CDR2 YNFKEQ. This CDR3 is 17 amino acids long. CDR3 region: CASSQGLLAGSTDTQYF. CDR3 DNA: TGTGCCAGCAGCCAAGGGCTTCTAGCGGGGTCCACAGATACGCAGTATTTT.

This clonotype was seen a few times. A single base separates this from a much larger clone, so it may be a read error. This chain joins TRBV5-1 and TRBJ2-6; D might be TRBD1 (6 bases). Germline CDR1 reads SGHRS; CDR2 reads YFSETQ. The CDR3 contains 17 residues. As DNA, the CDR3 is TGCGCCAGCAGCCTCGGACAGCTGTACTCTGGGGCCAACGGCCTGACTTTC. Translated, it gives CASSLGQLYSGANGLTF.

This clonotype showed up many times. Written as DNA, the CDR3 is TGTGCCAGCAGCCCCGGATGGGTCGTCGGCTATGGCTACACCTTC. As protein: CASSPGWVVGYGYTF. The rearrangement uses TRBV14 and TRBJ1-2; D is unresolved. V was trimmed by 4 bases and J by 4 bases, leaving 16 bases between them. The CDR3 covers 15 residues. The germline V gene has CDR1 SGHDN and CDR2 FVKESK.

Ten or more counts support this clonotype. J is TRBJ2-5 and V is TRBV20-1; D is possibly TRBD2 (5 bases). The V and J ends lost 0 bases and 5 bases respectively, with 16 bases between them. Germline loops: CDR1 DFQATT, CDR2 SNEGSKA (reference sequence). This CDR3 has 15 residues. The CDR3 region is CSARDWASPSETQYF. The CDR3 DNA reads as TGCAGTGCTAGAGATTGGGCTAGCCCTAGTGAGACCCAGTACTTC.

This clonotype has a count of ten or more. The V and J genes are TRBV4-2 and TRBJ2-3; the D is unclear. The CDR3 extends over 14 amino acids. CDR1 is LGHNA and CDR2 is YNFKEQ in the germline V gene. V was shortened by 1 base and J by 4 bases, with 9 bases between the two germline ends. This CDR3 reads CASSQATAPDTQYF. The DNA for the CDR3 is TGTGCCAGCAGCCAAGCTACCGCGCCAGATACGCAGTATTTT.

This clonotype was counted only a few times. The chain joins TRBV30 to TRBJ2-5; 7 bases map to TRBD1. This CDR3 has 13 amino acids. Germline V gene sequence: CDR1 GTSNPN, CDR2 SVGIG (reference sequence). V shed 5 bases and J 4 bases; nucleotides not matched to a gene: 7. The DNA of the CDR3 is TGTGCCTGGGACCTCAACAGGGGAGAGACCCAGTACTTC. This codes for CAWDLNRGETQYF. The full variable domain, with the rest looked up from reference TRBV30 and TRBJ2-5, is SQTIHQWPATLVQPVGSPLSLECTVEGTSNPNLYWYRQAAGRGLQLLFYSVGIGQISSEVPQNLSASRPQDRQFILSSKKLLLSDSGFYLCAWDLNRGETQYFGPGTRLLVL.

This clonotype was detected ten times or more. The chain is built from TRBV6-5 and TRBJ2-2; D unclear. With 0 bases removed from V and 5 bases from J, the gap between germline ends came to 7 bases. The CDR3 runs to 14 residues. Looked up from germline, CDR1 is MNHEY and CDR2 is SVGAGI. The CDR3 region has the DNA TGTGCCAGCAGTTACTCGGAACCTACCGGGGAGCTGTTTTTT. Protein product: CASSYSEPTGELFF.

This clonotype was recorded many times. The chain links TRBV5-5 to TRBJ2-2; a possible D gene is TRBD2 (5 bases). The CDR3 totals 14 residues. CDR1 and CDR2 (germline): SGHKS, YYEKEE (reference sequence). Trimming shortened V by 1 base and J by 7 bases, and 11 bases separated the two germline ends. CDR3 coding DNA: TGTGCCAGCAGCTTGACGGGGAGATACGGGGAGCTGTTTTTT. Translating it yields CASSLTGRYGELFF.

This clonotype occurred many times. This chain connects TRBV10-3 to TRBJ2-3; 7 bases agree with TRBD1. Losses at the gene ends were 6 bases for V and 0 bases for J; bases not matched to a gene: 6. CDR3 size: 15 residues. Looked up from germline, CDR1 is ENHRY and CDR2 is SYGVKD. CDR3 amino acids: CAISLTGASTDTQYF. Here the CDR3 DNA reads TGTGCCATCAGCCTAACAGGGGCCAGCACAGATACGCAGTATTTT.

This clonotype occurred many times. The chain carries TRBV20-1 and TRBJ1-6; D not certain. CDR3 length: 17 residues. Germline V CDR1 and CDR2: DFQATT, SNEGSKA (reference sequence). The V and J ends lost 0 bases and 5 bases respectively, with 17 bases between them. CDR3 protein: CSARDSLLGGNNSPLHF. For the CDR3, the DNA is TGCAGTGCTAGAGATTCCCTTCTGGGTGGCAATAATTCACCCCTCCACTTT.

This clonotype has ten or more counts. The CDR3 loop is CASSFDLGSGTEAFF. The CDR3 nucleotides read TGTGCCAGCAGTTTCGACCTAGGATCGGGGACTGAAGCTTTCTTT. The chain carries TRBV12-3 or TRBV12-4 and TRBJ1-1, with D unresolved. Trimming took off 3 bases at V and 5 bases at J, with 16 bases between the two ends. The CDR3 loop spans 15 amino acids.

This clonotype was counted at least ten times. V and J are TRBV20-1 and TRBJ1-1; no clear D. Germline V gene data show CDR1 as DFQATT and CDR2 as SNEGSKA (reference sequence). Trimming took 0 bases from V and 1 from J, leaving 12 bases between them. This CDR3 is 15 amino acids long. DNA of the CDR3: TGCAGTGCTAGAGATCTTGGGGAAGGGAACACTGAAGCTTTCTTT. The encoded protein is CSARDLGEGNTEAFF.

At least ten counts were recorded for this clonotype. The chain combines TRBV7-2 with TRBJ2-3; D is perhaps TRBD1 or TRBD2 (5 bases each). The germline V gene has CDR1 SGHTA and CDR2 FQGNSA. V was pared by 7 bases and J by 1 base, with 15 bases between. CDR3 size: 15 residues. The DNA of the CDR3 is TGTGCCAGCACCCTACCCTCGGGGCGCACAGATACGCAGTATTTT. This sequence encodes CASTLPSGRTDTQYF.

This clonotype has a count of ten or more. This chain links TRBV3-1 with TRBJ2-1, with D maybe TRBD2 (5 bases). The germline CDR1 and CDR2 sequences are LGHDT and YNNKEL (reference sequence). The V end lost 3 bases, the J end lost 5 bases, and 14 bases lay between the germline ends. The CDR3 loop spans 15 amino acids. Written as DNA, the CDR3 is TGTGCCAGCAGCCACAGTGGAAGCGGTAACAATGAGCAGTTCTTC. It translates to CASSHSGSGNNEQFF.